This T cell receptor beta chain was identified in a study of cytomegalovirus exposure and HLA in healthy donors. Study outcomes and limitations: Among TCR beta chains, those listed as cytomegalovirus-associated numbered roughly 150. Immune exposure data for these donors was limited to CMV serostatus. The classifier reportedly diagnosed cytomegalovirus status with high specificity and sensitivity. Follow-up analysis seemed to connect common viral pathogens with several of the most significant clusters identified.

This clone has a handful of counts. Its target is not known. V gave up 3 bases and J gave up 6 bases, with 18 bases separating them. The V gene's germline CDR1 is GTSNPN and CDR2 SVGIG (reference sequence). CDR3 length: 15 residues. In the PCR, 60 Vbeta and 13 Jbeta primers were used. Data came from immunoSEQ multiplex PCR; TCRdb stores just in-frame clones and leaves some out. The sample consists of some 150,000 clones, around 80% of them appearing once. The chain links TRBV30 to TRBJ1-5, with D uncertain. The clonotype was recovered from a middle-aged man in good health and CMV-seronegative. Sequenced: PBMCs. In DNA, the CDR3 is TGTGCCTGGAGCCGAGGACTAGAACGGGTTCAGCCCCAGCATTTT. Translating gives CAWSRGLERVQPQHF.